A single sample is the source of the 27 T cell receptor beta chains below, sequenced in a study of T-cell memory formation after mild COVID-19. MiXCR, run by TCRdb on the 5' RACE reads, gives a single entry per CDR3 protein. The table has 470,000 or so distinct CDR3 sequences, about 23% seen once. Sequencing was performed on PBMCs or a T cell subset sorted from them (not recorded which). These receptors were collected from an adult woman who had mild COVID-19 (a few samples of this study predate the infection). Cell type and time point are not known.

The genes are TRBV24-1 and TRBJ2-5, with a weak D call TRBD2 (7 bases). The CDR3 extends over 14 amino acids. Trimming pared 7 bases from V and 5 bases from J, leaving 16 bases between. The germline gives CDR1 KGHDR, CDR2 SFDVKD. The CDR3 reads CATSKPGGGETQYF. Here the CDR3 DNA reads TGTGCCACCAGCAAACCGGGGGGCGGGGAGACCCAGTACTTC.

The J gene is TRBJ1-5, the V gene TRBV5-1, with 8 bases matching TRBD1. The CDR3 contains 14 residues. The junction had 2 bases not matched to a gene; V was cut back by 0 bases and J by 6 bases. Germline lookup yields CDR1 SGHRS and CDR2 YFSETQ. The CDR3 sequence: CASSLGTGTQPQHF. Written as DNA, the CDR3 is TGCGCCAGCAGCTTGGGGACAGGGACTCAGCCCCAGCATTTT.

This clonotype has more than one count but fewer than ten. This chain uses TRBV20-1 with TRBJ2-7; maybe TRBD1 (5 bases). This CDR3 is built from 13 residues. Per the germline V gene, CDR1 is DFQATT and CDR2 is SNEGSKA (reference sequence). The ends were cut back, 1 base at V and 4 bases at J, with 11 bases in the middle. CDR3 amino acids: CSARGRVSYEQYF. For the CDR3, the DNA is TGCAGTGCTAGAGGCAGGGTCTCGTACGAGCAGTACTTC.

The V and J genes are TRBV4-1 and TRBJ2-5; D not certain. This CDR3 has 14 amino acids. The germline V gene encodes CDR1 MGHRA and CDR2 YSYEKL. With 0 bases removed from V and 5 bases from J, the gap between germline ends came to 10 bases. The CDR3 DNA sequence: TGCGCCAGCAGCCAAGATCGAGGTCGCGAGACCCAGTACTTC. Translating it yields CASSQDRGRETQYF.

This clonotype came up a few times. The chain combines TRBV29-1 with TRBJ1-2; 7 bases fit TRBD1. Germline V gene data show CDR1 as SQVTM and CDR2 as ANQGSEA. The CDR3 extends over 13 amino acids. V was clipped by 4 bases and J by 4 bases; unmatched bases: 6. The CDR3 loop reads CSVVTGDGYGYTF. The CDR3 DNA follows: TGCAGCGTTGTTACAGGGGATGGCTATGGCTACACCTTC.

This clonotype was detected only a few times. The J gene is TRBJ2-7, the V gene TRBV12-3 or TRBV12-4; 9 bases fit TRBD1. The CDR3 is 14 residues long. With V trimmed by 4 bases and J by 6 bases, 7 bases remained unmatched. The CDR3 DNA is TGTGCCAGCAGTTCCACTTGGGACAGGGCCGAGCAGTACTTC. It yields the protein CASSSTWDRAEQYF.

J is TRBJ2-7 and V is TRBV7-6; 11 bases match TRBD1. Germline lookup yields CDR1 SGHVS and CDR2 FNYEAQ. Unmatched junction bases numbered 6, after V lost 5 bases and J lost 3 bases. The CDR3 is 15 amino acids. This CDR3 reads CASSNRDRGFYEQYF. The CDR3 region has the DNA TGTGCCAGCAGCAACCGGGACAGGGGGTTCTACGAGCAGTACTTC.

The V gene is TRBV29-1, the J gene TRBJ2-3; 10 positions agree with TRBD2. Looked up from germline, CDR1 is SQVTM and CDR2 is ANQGSEA. Germline trimming cut 4 bases from V and 5 bases from J; bases unmatched to any gene: 6. This CDR3 comprises 14 residues. The CDR3 DNA follows: TGCAGCGTTGTGGTTCTAGCGGGAGAAGATACGCAGTATTTT. It specifies CSVVVLAGEDTQYF.

The chain uses TRBV6-1 and TRBJ2-5; D gene uncertain. The CDR3 is made up of 13 amino acids. The V end was cut by 4 bases, the J end by 4 bases, with 10 bases between. Germline assignment: CDR1 MNHNS and CDR2 SASEGT. CDR3 loop: CASSGSFLETQYF. Here the CDR3 DNA reads TGTGCCAGCAGTGGTTCCTTTTTAGAGACCCAGTACTTC.

The V and J genes are TRBV7-2 and TRBJ2-1; perhaps D is TRBD1 or TRBD2 (5 bases each). This CDR3 comprises 15 residues. Germline CDR1 and CDR2: SGHTA and FQGNSA. V was shortened by 5 bases and J by 5 bases, with 16 bases between the two germline ends. This CDR3 is CASSPQLRGDNEQFF. CDR3 coding DNA: TGTGCCAGCAGCCCCCAGCTCCGAGGGGACAATGAGCAGTTCTTC.

The chain is built from TRBV5-6 and TRBJ1-2; no clear D gene. Trimming removed 3 bases from V and 4 bases from J, with 13 bases in between. CDR1 is SGHDT, CDR2 YYEEEE, per germline. CDR3 size: 14 residues. CDR3 DNA sequence: TGTGCCAGCAGCTCGACCCGGGGTATCTATGGCTACACCTTC. Translation gives CASSSTRGIYGYTF.

The V and J genes are TRBV7-3 and TRBJ2-1; perhaps D is TRBD1 or TRBD2 (5 bases each). CDR1 and CDR2 from the germline V gene are SGHTA and FQGTGA. Between the trimmed V and J ends, which lost 5 bases and 0 bases, there was a span of 17 bases. The CDR3 is 17 amino acids. CDR3 nucleotide sequence: TGTGCCAGCAGCCCCCAGGGAGACTTAAGCTCCTACAATGAGCAGTTCTTC. Amino acids: CASSPQGDLSSYNEQFF.

The V gene is TRBV20-1, the J gene TRBJ2-7; D is perhaps TRBD1 or TRBD2 (5 bases each). V was trimmed by 5 bases and J by 3 bases, leaving 8 bases between them. This CDR3 has 11 residues. CDR1 and CDR2 from the germline V gene are DFQATT and SNEGSKA (reference sequence). CDR3 region: CSAVRGYEQYF. DNA for the CDR3: TGCAGTGCTGTGAGGGGCTACGAGCAGTACTTC.

The chain joins TRBV18 to TRBJ2-3; a weak D match, TRBD2 (6 bases). The CDR3 is 15 residues long. The V end was cut by 6 bases, the J end by 4 bases, with 17 bases between. CDR1 and CDR2 (germline): KGHSH, LQKENI. CDR3 sequence: CASSRDSGAADTQYF. CDR3 sequence (DNA): TGTGCCAGCTCCCGGGACTCCGGGGCCGCAGATACGCAGTATTTT.

There are many counts of this clonotype. The chain links TRBV12-3 or TRBV12-4 to TRBJ2-3; D call uncertain. V was clipped by 3 bases and J by 0 bases, with 19 bases between them. The CDR3 totals 18 residues. CDR3 nucleotides: TGTGCCAGCAGTTTCATAGGCATGCTATCAGCTAGCACAGATACGCAGTATTTT. This sequence encodes CASSFIGMLSASTDTQYF.

The chain has TRBV6-6 and TRBJ2-2; TRBD2 aligns across 9 bases. The CDR3 consists of 15 residues. Trimming took 2 bases from V and 6 from J; bases not matched to a gene: 4. Per germline, CDR1 MNHNY and CDR2 SVGAGI (reference sequence). The CDR3 DNA sequence: TGTGCCAGCAGTTACCCGGGGACTAGCCCCGGGGAGCTGTTTTTT. It is translated as CASSYPGTSPGELFF.

The chain is built from TRBV6-2 or TRBV6-3 and TRBJ1-1, with D perhaps TRBD1 (5 bases). Germline CDR1 and CDR2: MNHEY and SVGEGT. V was pared by 3 bases and J by 6 bases, with 14 bases between. The CDR3 consists of 14 residues. The CDR3 DNA sequence: TGTGCCAGCAGTTATAATACAGGCCCTGCTGAAGCTTTCTTT. Translated, it gives CASSYNTGPAEAFF.

The table lists this clonotype with a few counts. The chain carries TRBV21-1 and TRBJ2-1; whether TRBD1, the table's D call, matches the DNA was not checked. TRBV21-1 is shown as a pseudogene. The length of the CDR3 is 23 residues. CDR3 amino acids: CASSKRGDRYDPSKGRNQNEQFF. The CDR3 DNA reads as TGTGCCAGCAGCAAAAGAGGGGACAGGTATGATCCTAGTAAGGGACGGAATCAAAATGAGCAGTTCTTC.

The J gene is TRBJ2-1, the V gene TRBV5-1, with 7 bases identical to TRBD1. Germline trimming cut 1 base from V and 4 bases from J; bases unmatched to any gene: 5. This CDR3 is built from 15 residues. The germline gives CDR1 SGHRS, CDR2 YFSETQ. The CDR3 nucleotides read TGCGCCAGCAGCTTGAGGGGGCACTCGTACAATGAGCAGTTCTTC. Its protein product is CASSLRGHSYNEQFF. Full variable domain (rest looked up from reference TRBV5-1 and TRBJ2-1): KAGVTQTPRYLIKTRGQQVTLSCSPISGHRSVSWYQQTPGQGLQFLFEYFSETQRNKGNFPGRFSGRQFSNSRSEMNVSTLELGDSALYLCASSLRGHSYNEQFFGPGTRLTVL.

The gene calls are TRBV7-3 and TRBJ1-5, with D unclear. This CDR3 is 13 amino acids long. V was clipped by 3 bases and J by 5 bases, with 8 bases between them. The germline CDR1 and CDR2 sequences are SGHTA and FQGTGA. CDR3 sequence (DNA): TGTGCCAGCAGCTTCGGACCCTATCAGCCCCAGCATTTT. Protein sequence: CASSFGPYQPQHF.

This clonotype was counted at least ten times. V and J are TRBV7-3 and TRBJ2-5; 8 bases fit TRBD1. The germline gives CDR1 SGHTA, CDR2 FQGTGA. Losses at the gene ends were 5 bases for V and 4 bases for J; bases not matched to a gene: 3. This CDR3 has 13 amino acids. The CDR3: CASSVGQGETQYF. The CDR3 region has the DNA TGTGCCAGCAGCGTCGGACAGGGAGAGACCCAGTACTTC.

This sequence joins TRBV30 and TRBJ2-3; D gene uncertain. This CDR3 has 14 amino acids. The germline gives CDR1 GTSNPN, CDR2 SVGIG (reference sequence). The V end was cut by 2 bases, the J end by 0 bases, with 9 bases between. The CDR3 nucleotides are TGTGCCTGGAGTTGGTCTTCTAGCACAGATACGCAGTATTTT. Translation: CAWSWSSSTDTQYF. Looking up the rest from reference TRBV30 and TRBJ2-3 gives the full variable domain: SQTIHQWPATLVQPVGSPLSLECTVEGTSNPNLYWYRQAAGRGLQLLFYSVGIGQISSEVPQNLSASRPQDRQFILSSKKLLLSDSGFYLCAWSWSSSTDTQYFGPGTRLTVL.

This clonotype was counted between two and nine times. This rearrangement joins TRBV5-1 to TRBJ2-1, with 9 bases matching TRBD2. Looked up from germline, CDR1 is SGHRS and CDR2 is YFSETQ. The CDR3 consists of 16 residues. The V gene end was trimmed by 5 bases and the J gene end by 1 base; junction bases not matched to a gene: 7. DNA of the CDR3: TGCGCCAGCAGTTCAGCGAGCGGGAGGTCCTACAATGAGCAGTTCTTC. Protein sequence: CASSSASGRSYNEQFF.

For this clonotype: This may come from a read error, since a much larger clone is one base off. The chain employs TRBV14 and TRBJ2-7; possibly TRBD1 for D (6 bases). The CDR3 loop spans 13 amino acids. Germline loops: CDR1 SGHDN, CDR2 FVKESK. The V end lost 4 bases, the J end lost 2 bases, and 9 bases lay between the germline ends. In nucleotides, the CDR3 is TGTGCCAGCAGCCCCCGGGACACCTACGAGCAGTACTTC. Residues: CASSPRDTYEQYF.

The gene calls are TRBV2 and TRBJ1-4; 8 bases line up with TRBD1. The germline gives CDR1 SNHLY, CDR2 FYNNEI. CDR3 size: 12 residues. With 6 bases clipped from V and 11 bases from J, the junction kept 5 bases outside the gene matches. CDR3 in DNA: TGTGCCAGCAGAGACAGGGGAGGGAAACTGTTTTTT. Translated, it gives CASRDRGGKLFF.

The J gene is TRBJ2-1, the V gene TRBV3-1, with no clear D. This CDR3 region has 16 residues. The V and J ends lost 0 bases and 8 bases respectively, with 17 bases between them. The germline CDR1 and CDR2 sequences are LGHDT and YNNKEL (reference sequence). The CDR3 region has the DNA TGTGCCAGCAGCCAAGACCAGGCGACCGGCTGGGATGAGCAGTTCTTC. Amino acids: CASSQDQATGWDEQFF.

This clonotype was detected a few times. The chain is built from TRBV21-1 and TRBJ2-7. TRBV21-1 is termed a pseudogene. The CDR3 loop spans 13 amino acids. The CDR3 reads CASSKASNYEQYF. The CDR3 nucleotides are TGTGCCAGCAGCAAAGCGTCAAACTACGAGCAGTACTTC.